This is a list of T cell receptor beta chains from one sample in a study of regulatory T cells in long-lasting Graves disease. TCRdb reprocessed the multiplex PCR reads via MiXCR and lists one record per CDR3 protein. Here the sample spans roughly 610,000 distinct CDR3 sequences, roughly 15% being singletons. This same sample was also taken into another study, of T cells in Graves' hyperthyroidism and ophthalmopathy.

Sequences were derived from peripheral blood mononuclear cells (PBMCs), sampled at new diagnosis, from a patient treated with antithyroid drugs. These receptors originate from a woman aged 25-40 years with Graves disease. Each CDR3 is given with its conserved first and last residue. The order of the fields is J gene, V gene, D gene, clone size, CDR3 protein, CDR3 DNA. A D gene is named only where the DNA matches it firmly. Clone size is not always given. Where it is, it says once, few, many or a class for expanded clones.

>TRBJ1-2|TRBV19|.|many
CASRTEQGNYGYTF
TGTGCCAGTAGGACAGAACAGGGAAACTATGGCTACACCTTC
>TRBJ2-1|TRBV7-8|TRBD2|few
CASGVLAGTYNEQFF
TGTGCCAGCGGCGTTCTAGCGGGAACGTACAATGAGCAGTTCTTC
>TRBJ2-1|TRBV18|.|.
CASSFGQISYNEQFF
TGTGCCAGCTCCTTTGGACAGATATCCTACAATGAGCAGTTCTTC
>TRBJ1-6|TRBV28|.|.
CASSTGTRNSPLHF
TGTGCCAGCAGCACCGGGACTCGGAATTCACCCCTCCACTTT
>TRBJ2-3|TRBV20-1|TRBD2|.
CSAPRLAGGPEYF
TGCAGTGCCCCCCGACTAGCGGGAGGGCCGGAGTATTTT
>TRBJ2-7|TRBV30|.|few
CAWHPGRSYEQYF
TGTGCCTGGCATCCGGGCCGCTCCTACGAGCAGTACTTC
>TRBJ2-7|TRBV18|.|.
CASSGLGGSSNEQYF
TGTGCCAGCTCAGGCCTGGGGGGCTCAAGTAACGAGCAGTACTTC
>TRBJ2-1|TRBV29-1|TRBD2|many
CSLRWTSSHEQFF
TGCAGCCTCCGGTGGACTAGCAGTCATGAGCAGTTCTTC
>TRBJ2-1|TRBV5-1|.|once
CASSLDVGLFNEQFF
TGCGCCAGCAGCTTGGACGTCGGCCTTTTCAATGAGCAGTTCTTC
>TRBJ1-5|TRBV28|.|.
CASSYNNQPQHF
TGTGCCAGCAGTTACAACAATCAGCCCCAGCATTTT
>TRBJ2-3|TRBV6-2/TRBV6-3|TRBD2|.
CASSRELAGGGGSTDTQYF
TGTGCCAGCAGTCGCGAACTAGCGGGAGGGGGGGGGTCCACAGATACGCAGTATTTT
>TRBJ2-5|TRBV27|.|few
CASSFGASWETQYF
TGTGCCAGCAGTTTTGGGGCTAGTTGGGAGACCCAGTACTTC
>TRBJ2-3|TRBV4-1|TRBD2|.
CASSQTGGADTQYF
TGCGCCAGCAGCCAAACGGGGGGTGCAGATACGCAGTATTTT
>TRBJ2-3|TRBV7-2|.|many
CASSLPGGSGTDTQYF
TGTGCCAGCAGCCTCCCAGGGGGGAGCGGTACAGATACGCAGTATTTT
>TRBJ2-7|TRBV5-1|.|few
CASRKGTAAVKDEQYF
TGCGCCAGCAGAAAAGGGACGGCCGCAGTGAAGGACGAGCAGTACTTC
>TRBJ2-1|TRBV19|TRBD2|.
CASSIWLAGCNEQFF
TGTGCCAGTAGTATCTGGCTAGCGGGTTGCAATGAGCAGTTCTTC
>TRBJ1-5|TRBV5-1|.|.
CASSLGGLSNQPQHF
TGCGCCAGCAGCTTGGGAGGGCTGTCTAATCAGCCCCAGCATTTT
>TRBJ2-5|TRBV28|TRBD2|many
CASRNSGRETQYF
TGTGCCAGCAGAAACAGCGGGAGGGAGACCCAGTACTTC
>TRBJ2-1|TRBV14|TRBD2|.
CASSPQAGGGYEQFF
TGTGCCAGCAGTCCCCAAGCGGGAGGCGGGTATGAGCAGTTCTTC
>TRBJ2-2|TRBV29-1|.|.
CSASRDYTGELFF
TGCAGCGCCAGCCGGGACTACACCGGGGAGCTGTTTTTT
>TRBJ1-2|TRBV14|.|many
CASSQSPDGYTF
TGTGCCAGCAGCCAATCACCGGATGGCTACACCTTC
>TRBJ2-2|TRBV5-1|TRBD1|.
CASSRQGPGTGELFF
TGCGCCAGCTCTAGACAGGGGCCCGGCACCGGGGAGCTGTTTTTT
>TRBJ2-1|TRBV20-1|.|many
CSERGRAGYNEQFF
TGCAGCGAAAGGGGGAGGGCTGGCTACAATGAGCAGTTCTTC
>TRBJ2-7|TRBV2|TRBD2|many
CASSAGTSGRAGEQYF
TGTGCCAGCAGCGCCGGGACTAGCGGGAGGGCCGGTGAGCAGTACTTC
>TRBJ2-2|TRBV9|TRBD1|.
CASSVRDRDTGELFF
TGTGCCAGCAGCGTTCGGGACAGAGACACCGGGGAGCTGTTTTTT
>TRBJ2-7|TRBV7-3|TRBD1|many
CASSQGQGNDEQYF
TGTGCCAGCAGCCAGGGACAGGGAAATGACGAGCAGTACTTC
>TRBJ2-5|TRBV7-8|.|few
CASSSRGSKEMSQYF
TGTGCCAGCAGCTCTCGGGGGAGCAAAGAGATGTCCCAGTACTTC
>TRBJ2-7|TRBV12-3/TRBV12-4|.|few
CASTLTGTTYEQYF
TGTGCCAGCACCCTAACGGGCACAACCTACGAGCAGTACTTC
>TRBJ1-4|TRBV7-9|TRBD1|many
CASSLSWDRRLATNEKLFF
TGTGCCAGCAGCTTAAGCTGGGACAGGCGACTTGCAACTAATGAAAAACTGTTTTTT
>TRBJ1-5|TRBV7-8|TRBD1|many
CASSLAGTGNQPQHF
TGTGCCAGCAGCTTAGCCGGGACAGGCAATCAGCCCCAGCATTTT
>TRBJ2-3|TRBV2|.|many
CASRGILLTDTQYF
TGTGCCAGCAGGGGGATACTTCTCACAGATACGCAGTATTTT
>TRBJ2-5|TRBV19|TRBD2|few
CASSRTSGDQETQYF
TGTGCCAGTAGCCGGACTAGCGGGGACCAAGAGACCCAGTACTTC
>TRBJ1-5|TRBV24-1|.|few
CATSDSGAPAQPQHF
TGTGCCACCAGTGATTCGGGGGCCCCGGCTCAGCCCCAGCATTTT
>TRBJ2-7|TRBV7-9|.|many
CASSLNSYEQYF
TGTGCCAGCAGCTTAAATTCCTACGAGCAGTACTTC
>TRBJ1-1|TRBV19|.|many
CASSTMGANTEAFF
TGTGCCAGTAGTACAATGGGCGCGAACACTGAAGCTTTCTTT
>TRBJ1-2|TRBV28|TRBD1|few
CASSPADRAYGYTF
TGTGCCAGCAGTCCGGCGGACAGGGCCTATGGCTACACCTTC
>TRBJ1-2|TRBV6-2/TRBV6-3|.|many
CASSYSRWNYGYTF
TGTGCCAGCAGTTACTCGAGGTGGAACTATGGCTACACCTTC
>TRBJ1-1|TRBV12-3/TRBV12-4|.|many
CASSSQEGNTEAFF
TGTGCCAGCAGTTCACAGGAAGGGAACACTGAAGCTTTCTTT
>TRBJ1-5|TRBV28|.|many
CASSLVQGTQPQHF
TGTGCCAGCAGTTTAGTACAGGGAACTCAGCCCCAGCATTTT
>TRBJ2-1|TRBV7-9|.|few
CASSFPGSPNSWRGEQFF
TGTGCCAGCAGCTTCCCAGGCAGTCCGAATTCGTGGAGGGGTGAGCAGTTCTTC
>TRBJ1-3|TRBV15|TRBD1|many
CATSKGQAFSGNTIYF
TGTGCCACCAGTAAAGGACAGGCGTTCTCTGGAAACACCATATATTTT
>TRBJ2-3|TRBV6-1|.|many
CASSEAPPDTQYF
TGTGCCAGCAGTGAAGCGCCCCCAGATACGCAGTATTTT
>TRBJ1-1|TRBV20-1|.|few
CSASYQGESEAFF
TGCAGTGCTAGTTATCAGGGAGAGTCTGAAGCTTTCTTT
>TRBJ2-7|TRBV27|.|many
CASSSNRVPYEQYF
TGTGCCAGCAGCTCGAACCGAGTTCCCTACGAGCAGTACTTC
>TRBJ2-1|TRBV7-9|.|.
CASSQGSAYNEQFF
TGTGCCAGCAGCCAGGGGTCCGCCTACAATGAGCAGTTCTTC
>TRBJ2-7|TRBV7-9|.|many
CASSLSREINEQYF
TGTGCCAGCAGCTTATCCCGGGAAATTAACGAGCAGTACTTC
>TRBJ1-3|TRBV28|.|.
CASSPRGNTIYF
TGTGCCAGCAGTCCAAGAGGAAACACCATATATTTT
>TRBJ1-4|TRBV6-5|.|.
CASSYGQDNEKLFF
TGTGCCAGCAGTTACGGGCAGGACAATGAAAAACTGTTTTTT
>TRBJ1-3|TRBV4-1|TRBD1|.
CASSPVLVDRERNTIYF
TGCGCCAGCAGCCCGGTGCTTGTGGACAGGGAGAGAAACACCATATATTTT
>TRBJ2-3|TRBV10-3|.|.
CAISDPGWNSDTQYF
TGTGCCATCAGTGACCCAGGATGGAACTCAGATACGCAGTATTTT
>TRBJ2-1|TRBV7-9|TRBD2|few
CASSFLIAGGRNEQFF
TGTGCCAGCAGCTTCCTAATAGCGGGAGGGCGTAATGAGCAGTTCTTC
>TRBJ2-1|TRBV6-5|.|many
CASSYGANEQFF
TGTGCCAGCAGTTACGGGGCGAATGAGCAGTTCTTC
>TRBJ2-7|TRBV7-2|.|many
CASSSALVSYEQYF
TGTGCCAGCAGCTCAGCACTGGTCTCCTACGAGCAGTACTTC
>TRBJ2-1|TRBV7-8|TRBD2|many
CASSSPGREVGDEQFF
TGTGCCAGCAGCTCCCCCGGGCGGGAGGTCGGGGATGAGCAGTTCTTC
>TRBJ2-5|TRBV6-1|.|many
CASRSGANVGETQYF
TGTGCCAGCCGGTCAGGGGCTAATGTCGGGGAGACCCAGTACTTC
>TRBJ2-7|TRBV7-6|.|.
CASSFEASKPHEQYF
TGTGCCAGCAGCTTTGAGGCATCAAAGCCCCACGAGCAGTACTTC
>TRBJ2-5|TRBV20-1|TRBD2|many
CSARGGSGEETQYF
TGCAGTGCTAGGGGCGGGAGCGGGGAAGAGACCCAGTACTTC